A single T cell receptor (beta chain) is shown here with its context. Its specificity is unknown. The CDR3 does not end in the conserved phenylalanine or tryptophan, so this is likely a read error. Using RNA transcripts as the source, TCR beta CDR3 regions were amplified. HTBI primers were employed in a first-round RT-PCR of the TCR CDR3. TCRdb recomputed calls from the multiplex PCR reads with MiXCR, one row per CDR3 protein. The repertoire holds more than 300,000 distinct CDR3 sequences, with about a sixth as singletons. The sample comes from a study of T cells in Graves' hyperthyroidism and ophthalmopathy. Findings of the study overall: The model foresaw ophthalmopathy a median about 6.5 months prior to onset.

The CDR3 extends over 15 amino acids. CDR1 and CDR2 (germline): LGHNA, YNFKEQ. The J segment lost 5 bases and the V segment lost 9 bases, leaving 13 bases of the junction unmatched. This TCR was sampled from a woman aged 30 to 39 with Graves' hyperthyroidism that later progressed to Graves' ophthalmopathy. The sample consisted of blood. V and J are TRBV4-2 and TRBJ2-3, with 8 bases fitting TRBD2. The CDR3 region is CASDPGAGVIDTQYS. In DNA, the CDR3 is TGTGCCAGTGACCCCGGAGCGGGGGTGATAGATACGCAGTATTCT.